This T cell receptor beta chain was recovered during a study of OX40 agonist ivuxolimab in advanced cancers. General study points: Patients who responded partially at 0.1-3.0 mg/kg showed clonal expansion ranking among the lowest.

Autoimmune disease history or systemic immunosuppression disqualified patients. Assay: immunoSEQ multiplex PCR; the TCRdb copy retains only in-frame clones and omits some. The sample contains more than 50,000 clones, around 92% of which appear only once. With respect to this clone: Its matching antigen is unknown.

Germline CDR1 reads SGHRS; CDR2 reads YFSETQ. V lost 0 bases and J 5 bases, leaving 15 bases between the germline ends. This CDR3 is built from 15 residues. The source is an adult with an advanced solid tumor such as melanoma, head and neck, liver or kidney cancer. The material sequenced was CD4+ or CD8+ T cells sorted from blood, taken in a trial of the OX40 agonist ivuxolimab. The chain uses TRBV5-1 and TRBJ2-7; weak D call: TRBD1 (6 bases). This chain's CDR3 is CASSLDRAYVNEQYF. For the CDR3, the DNA is TGCGCCAGCAGCTTGGACAGGGCCTACGTGAACGAGCAGTACTTC.